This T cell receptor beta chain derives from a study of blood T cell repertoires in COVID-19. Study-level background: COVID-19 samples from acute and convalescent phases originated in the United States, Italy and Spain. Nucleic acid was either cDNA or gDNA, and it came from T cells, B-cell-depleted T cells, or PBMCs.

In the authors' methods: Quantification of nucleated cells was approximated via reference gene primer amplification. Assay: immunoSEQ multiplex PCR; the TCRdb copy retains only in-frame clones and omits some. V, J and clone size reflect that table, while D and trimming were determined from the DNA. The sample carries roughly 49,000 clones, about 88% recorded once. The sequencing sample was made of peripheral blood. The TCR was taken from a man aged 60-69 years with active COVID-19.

The CDR3 DNA sequence: TGTGCCAGCAGCCTCCGGGACAGAAAAGAGACCCAGTACTTC. It codes for CASSLRDRKETQYF. The chain links TRBV6-5 to TRBJ2-5; 7 bases match TRBD1. This CDR3 contains 14 residues. The junction had 7 bases not matched to a gene; V was cut back by 6 bases and J by 3 bases. Germline V gene sequence: CDR1 MNHEY, CDR2 SVGAGI.